The 30 T cell receptor beta chains reported below all come from one sample, sequenced in a study of regulatory T cells in long-lasting Graves disease. The sample's time point: newly diagnosed GD, antithyroid drugs for less than 3 months. The authors made the TCR library using RNA they extracted from PBMCs. Library construction for TCR beta used iRepertoire HTBI primers and Arm-PCR of CDR3 regions. A single record per CDR3 protein comes from TCRdb applying MiXCR to the multiplex PCR reads. The sample lists 360,000 or so distinct CDR3 sequences, around 11% seen once, with approximately 20% in the top ten. This same sample was also taken into another study, of T cells in Graves' hyperthyroidism and ophthalmopathy.

The source material was peripheral blood mononuclear cells (PBMCs), sampled at new diagnosis, from a patient treated with antithyroid drugs. The receptors were gathered from a woman under 30 with Graves disease.

This clonotype has a handful of counts. V and J are TRBV19 and TRBJ1-2; possible D gene TRBD1, 5 bases. Germline V gene sequence: CDR1 LNHDA, CDR2 SQIVND (reference sequence). V was cut by 5 bases and J by 7 bases, with 14 bases left in between. The CDR3 is 13 residues long. CDR3 protein: CASSGDSFPGYTF. In DNA form, the CDR3 reads TGTGCCAGTAGTGGAGACAGCTTTCCTGGCTACACCTTC.

This clonotype occurred many times. This chain links TRBV28 with TRBJ2-5; a possible D gene is TRBD2 (6 bases). Germline V gene lookup returns CDR1 MDHEN and CDR2 SYDVKM. This CDR3 is built from 14 residues. The germline V and J ends were trimmed by 5 bases and 5 bases, with 15 bases remaining between them. CDR3 protein: CASSGGSPQETQYF. In DNA form, the CDR3 reads TGTGCCAGCAGTGGAGGGAGCCCCCAGGAGACCCAGTACTTC.

This clonotype was recorded at least ten times. V usage is TRBV27 and J usage is TRBJ2-1, with 8 positions matching TRBD2. This CDR3 region has 15 residues. Looked up from germline, CDR1 is MNHEY and CDR2 is SMNVEV (reference sequence). The junction had 10 bases not matched to a gene; V was cut back by 7 bases and J by 5 bases. CDR3 DNA: TGTGCCAGCAAGGTAGCGGGATTTTTGGACAATGAGCAGTTCTTC. It encodes CASKVAGFLDNEQFF.

There are many counts of this clonotype. The chain joins TRBV9 to TRBJ1-5, with 7 positions matching TRBD1. In germline, CDR1 is SGDLS, CDR2 YYNGEE. After removal of 4 bases from V and 4 bases from J, the junction contained 5 bases not matched to a gene. The CDR3 is made up of 14 amino acids. For the CDR3, the DNA is TGTGCCAGCAGCACTGGGACAGATAATCAGCCCCAGCATTTT. This sequence encodes CASSTGTDNQPQHF.

CDR3 nucleotide sequence: TGTGCCAGCAGCTTACCATCGGGCCTGGAGCCTCATTACAATGAGCAGTTCTTC. Translated, it gives CASSLPSGLEPHYNEQFF. The chain uses TRBV7-8 and TRBJ2-1; the D is unclear. CDR1 SGHVS and CDR2 FQNEAQ come from the germline V gene. The CDR3 covers 18 residues. Trimming took 2 bases from V and 4 from J, leaving 21 bases between them.

The rearrangement joins TRBV3-1 to TRBJ1-2; D not certain. The germline gives CDR1 LGHDT, CDR2 YNNKEL (reference sequence). The CDR3 totals 17 residues. V was clipped by 2 bases and J by 3 bases, with 19 bases between them. CDR3 loop: CASSQPLHFTRDYGYTF. DNA for the CDR3: TGTGCCAGCAGCCAACCACTACACTTTACAAGGGACTATGGCTACACCTTC.

This clonotype has a count of ten or more. The rearrangement links TRBV28 to TRBJ2-5; 12 positions agree with TRBD1. Germline lookup yields CDR1 MDHEN and CDR2 SYDVKM. V trimming: 6 bases; J trimming: 5 bases; junction bases outside the gene matches: 4. This CDR3 has 14 amino acids. The CDR3 loop reads CASSRGQGAETQYF. CDR3 nucleotide sequence: TGTGCCAGCAGCCGGGGACAGGGGGCCGAGACCCAGTACTTC.

This clonotype showed up just a few times. V is TRBV20-1 and J is TRBJ1-2; 8 bases map to TRBD1. Germline V lookup: CDR1 DFQATT, CDR2 SNEGSKA (reference sequence). This CDR3 has 14 amino acids. V dropped 3 bases and J dropped 8; count of bases not matched to a gene: 11. The CDR3 is CSASDRGSRWGYTF. CDR3 DNA sequence: TGCAGTGCTAGTGACAGGGGTTCCCGGTGGGGCTACACCTTC.

This clonotype was recorded many times. The chain uses TRBV12-3 or TRBV12-4 and TRBJ1-1; 8 bases map to TRBD1. CDR3 length: 14 amino acids. The ends lost 6 bases at V and 5 bases at J; junction bases unmatched: 8. The CDR3 DNA reads as TGTGCCAGCAGATCCTCAGGGGGCCGGACTGAAGCTTTCTTT. Translation: CASRSSGGRTEAFF.

This clonotype was recorded at least ten times. The gene calls are TRBV28 and TRBJ2-3; possibly TRBD1 for D (6 bases). The CDR3 has 13 amino acids. V lost 3 bases, J lost 4 bases, and 8 bases lay in between. Germline-derived CDR1 and CDR2 are MDHEN and SYDVKM. The CDR3 loop is CASSFRGADTQYF. The CDR3 DNA follows: TGTGCCAGCAGTTTCAGGGGCGCAGATACGCAGTATTTT.

This clonotype has at least ten counts. The J gene is TRBJ2-5, the V gene TRBV10-3; 7 nucleotides align to TRBD1. Trimming at V came to 5 bases and at J to 3 bases, leaving 3 bases not matched to a gene. In germline, CDR1 is ENHRY, CDR2 SYGVKD. This CDR3 comprises 13 residues. Here the CDR3 reads CAISPGQKETQYF. The CDR3 nucleotides are TGTGCCATCAGTCCGGGACAGAAAGAGACCCAGTACTTC.

Notes on this clonotype: This may stem from a read error, because a much larger clone lies one nucleotide away. The gene calls are TRBV7-3 and TRBJ1-6; D unclear. Looked up from germline, CDR1 is SGHTA and CDR2 is FQGTGA. The CDR3 totals 14 residues. The CDR3 region is CASSLAAENSPPHF. CDR3 in DNA: TGTGCCAGCAGCTTAGCGGCAGAGAATTCACCCCCCCACTTT.

This clonotype occurred many times. This chain links TRBV5-6 with TRBJ1-5, with a possible D match to TRBD1 (5 bases). The CDR3 length is 14 residues. Germline lookup yields CDR1 SGHDT and CDR2 YYEEEE. V lost 1 base and J lost 5, with 10 bases in between. The chain's CDR3 is CASSLPGSDQPQHF. The CDR3 DNA reads TGTGCCAGCAGCTTGCCAGGGTCAGATCAGCCCCAGCATTTT.

The chain links TRBV2 to TRBJ1-1; a weak D match, TRBD1 (6 bases). Trimming pared 6 bases from V and 0 bases from J, leaving 14 bases between. Looked up from germline, CDR1 is SNHLY and CDR2 is FYNNEI. The CDR3 loop spans 15 amino acids. CDR3 sequence reads: CASRVGQRLNTEAFF. DNA for the CDR3: TGTGCCAGCAGAGTAGGACAGCGATTGAACACTGAAGCTTTCTTT.

This clonotype was seen ten or more times. V is TRBV7-9 and J is TRBJ2-7; TRBD1 aligns across 7 bases. The CDR3 loop spans 14 amino acids. Germline V gives CDR1 SEHNR, CDR2 FQNEAQ (reference sequence). J lost 3 bases, V lost 5 bases, and 7 bases had no gene match. CDR3: CASSADRDGYEQYV. The DNA for the CDR3 is TGTGCCAGCAGCGCCGACAGGGACGGCTACGAGCAGTACGTC.

This clonotype appeared a few times. The V call is TRBV29-1, the J call TRBJ1-2; D gene unclear. The CDR3 contains 13 residues. From germline, CDR1 is SQVTM and CDR2 ANQGSEA. The V end was cut by 4 bases, the J end by 4 bases, with 13 bases between. CDR3 coding DNA: TGCAGCGTTGCACTCAAAGGGCTCTATGGCTACACCTTC. Amino acids: CSVALKGLYGYTF.

This clonotype was seen ten or more times. The chain combines TRBV12-3 or TRBV12-4 with TRBJ2-6; possible D gene TRBD1, 7 bases. Deletions cut 5 bases from V and 0 bases from J, with 23 bases between. The CDR3 extends over 20 amino acids. CDR3 amino acids: CASSKQRRGLLFSGANVLTF. Here the CDR3 DNA reads TGTGCCAGCAGTAAACAGAGGAGGGGGCTATTGTTCTCTGGGGCCAACGTCCTGACTTTC.

Many counts were recorded for this clonotype. The rearrangement links TRBV28 to TRBJ2-3, with D perhaps given as TRBD1 or TRBD2 (6 bases each). Germline CDR1 is MDHEN and CDR2 is SYDVKM. CDR3 size: 11 residues. The V end lost 5 bases, the J end lost 9 bases, and 9 bases lay between the germline ends. The CDR3 bases are TGTGCCAGCAGTCGGGGGCCCACGCAGTATTTT. As protein: CASSRGPTQYF.

Turning to this clonotype: The junction and the germline gene differ at one end; a read error may be behind it. This chain connects TRBV20-1 to TRBJ2-2, with TRBD1 matching 8 bases. Germline values: CDR1 DFQATT, CDR2 SNEGSKA (reference sequence). This CDR3 contains 17 residues. CDR3 in DNA: TGCAGTGCTAGAGATTACCAGGGGGCAGGGGACACTGGGGAGCTGTTTTTT. It codes for CSARDYQGAGDTGELFF.

CDR3 protein: CSARLQGRYNEQFF. In DNA, the CDR3 is TGCAGTGCTAGACTGCAGGGAAGATACAATGAGCAGTTCTTC. The V and J genes are TRBV20-1 and TRBJ2-1; D possibly corresponds to TRBD1 (5 bases). The CDR3 runs 14 residues. Trimming cost V 2 bases and J 4 bases, with 12 bases left between them. Germline CDR1 DFQATT, CDR2 SNEGSKA (reference sequence).

The sample holds many counts of this clonotype. J is TRBJ1-5 and V is TRBV2; no clear D. CDR3 length equals 17 residues. V was pared by 2 bases and J by 0 bases, with 14 bases between. CDR1 SNHLY and CDR2 FYNNEI come from the germline V gene. The CDR3 region is CASSENLKLYSNQPQHF. CDR3 nucleotide sequence: TGTGCCAGCAGTGAAAATTTGAAGCTCTATAGCAATCAGCCCCAGCATTTT.

V and J are TRBV20-1 and TRBJ2-5, with TRBD2 matching 7 bases. V trimming: 0 bases; J trimming: 0 bases; junction bases outside the gene matches: 7. The CDR3 has 16 amino acids. Germline V gene lookup returns CDR1 DFQATT and CDR2 SNEGSKA (reference sequence). CDR3 residues: CSARDQQAGYQETQYF. The CDR3 DNA reads as TGCAGTGCTAGAGATCAGCAAGCGGGGTACCAAGAGACCCAGTACTTC.

This clonotype showed up many times. The chain uses TRBV12-3 or TRBV12-4 and TRBJ2-7, with 9 bases matching TRBD1. V lost 6 bases to trimming and J lost 4 bases; unmatched junction nucleotides: 7. This CDR3 comprises 14 residues. The CDR3 DNA reads TGTGCCAGCAGCCGAGCCGGGACAGGGTACGAGCAGTACGTC. Protein: CASSRAGTGYEQYV.

V gene TRBV10-1 combines with J gene TRBJ2-1; TRBD2 matches 8 bases. Germline V gives CDR1 WNHNN, CDR2 SYGVQD (reference sequence). The trim removed 6 bases at V and 3 bases at J, leaving 10 bases unmatched. The CDR3 is made up of 16 amino acids. Here the CDR3 DNA reads TGCGCCAGCAGCCCGGTTACTAGCGGAGGCTACAATGAGCAGTTCTTC. It codes for CASSPVTSGGYNEQFF.

This clonotype was counted many times. The CDR3 loop is CASSLGTRRETQYF. CDR3 nucleotides: TGTGCCAGCAGCTTAGGGACTAGGAGAGAGACCCAGTACTTC. V is TRBV7-6 and J is TRBJ2-5; 7 bases align to TRBD2. The CDR3 length is 14 residues. The germline V gene encodes CDR1 SGHVS and CDR2 FNYEAQ. J lost 4 bases, V lost 1 base, and 3 bases had no gene match.

This clonotype was detected ten times or more. The V gene is TRBV5-5, the J gene TRBJ2-3; 7 nucleotides line up with TRBD2. CDR1 is SGHKS and CDR2 is YYEKEE in the germline V gene (reference sequence). This CDR3 contains 14 residues. V shed 4 bases and J 3 bases; nucleotides not matched to a gene: 5. The CDR3: CASSTRTRTDTQYF. Written as DNA, the CDR3 is TGTGCCAGCAGCACGAGGACTAGAACAGATACGCAGTATTTT.

This clonotype has just a few counts. The genes are TRBV12-3 or TRBV12-4 and TRBJ1-3; the D is unclear. With 6 bases removed from V and 4 bases from J, the gap between germline ends came to 19 bases. CDR3 length equals 16 residues. CDR3 in amino acids: CASSALDWGLGNTIYF. CDR3 sequence (DNA): TGTGCCAGCAGCGCTTTGGATTGGGGTCTGGGAAACACCATATATTTT.

This clonotype was counted at least ten times. The rearrangement links TRBV20-1 to TRBJ2-5; TRBD2 might be the D (7 bases). CDR1 is DFQATT and CDR2 is SNEGSKA in the germline V gene (reference sequence). The ends were cut back, 1 base at V and 5 bases at J, with 20 bases in the middle. The CDR3 consists of 16 residues. DNA of the CDR3: TGCAGTGCTAGAGCCTTACGGGGGGCTAGTGTGGAGACCCAGTACTTC. This codes for CSARALRGASVETQYF.

The V gene is TRBV9, the J gene TRBJ1-2; 7 bases align to TRBD1. The germline V gene encodes CDR1 SGDLS and CDR2 YYNGEE. V shed 3 bases, J shed 2 bases, and the junction held 7 bases outside the gene matches. CDR3 length: 15 amino acids. CDR3 DNA sequence: TGTGCCAGCAGCGAGAGGGGGCAGAGGAACTATGGCTACACCTTC. This sequence encodes CASSERGQRNYGYTF.

The chain has TRBV20-1 and TRBJ2-3; 8 nucleotides line up with TRBD2. Germline-derived CDR1 and CDR2 are DFQATT and SNEGSKA (reference sequence). CDR3 length: 14 residues. With V trimmed by 5 bases and J by 0 bases, 4 bases remained unmatched. This CDR3 reads CSAGLAASTDTQYF. The CDR3 DNA reads as TGCAGTGCTGGACTAGCAGCTAGCACAGATACGCAGTATTTT.